This T cell receptor (beta chain) comes out of a study of cytomegalovirus exposure and HLA in healthy donors (TCRdb year 2017). In the study overall: An earlier analysis of approximately 640 of the donors reported about 250 Gb of sequence data and 120 million or so unique TCR beta sequences from 150 million to 200 million T cells. An early release covering more than 500 HLA-typed donors comprised approximately 300 gigabases of sequencing data and 85 million or so unique TCR sequences. Of the 300 to 500 genotyped donors, 65% to 90% were placed in the genetic ancestry cluster associated with self-reported Caucasian donors. The aim of the study was to test whether cataloging public T cell receptors could identify signatures of past pathogen exposure. The study profiled the T cell repertoires of 500 to 800 subjects by immunosequencing and related them to cytomegalovirus serostatus. In addition to the first cohort of 666 subjects, a separate validation cohort of 130 or so different subjects was used. To predict cytomegalovirus infection status, the study brought together high-throughput TCR immunosequencing, statistical association of individual TCRs with disease status, and machine learning. In a later analysis, previously published TCR beta repertoires from 666 donors were re-analyzed and high-resolution HLA genotyping was added so that TCR occurrence patterns could be studied. In the later analysis, no new phenotypic data were used to find candidate immune exposures; instead, reliance was placed on TCR beta sequences and their occurrence across donors. To decide whether each TCR beta V gene segment behaved as functional or pseudogenic, an earlier analysis of approximately 600 of the donors relied on high-throughput TCR beta sequencing. Donor age, sex, ethnicity and CMV serostatus were collected together with the repertoire data. A later genetic analysis used genome-wide SNP genotypes for about 60% of the roughly 700 donors, treating that subset as a discovery cohort. Every discovery cohort repertoire had been produced on one sequencing platform. HLA typing covered class I and class II loci at four-digit resolution. The number of donors typed differed by locus, with about 629-640 for A, B, C, DRB1 and DQB1, 522 for DQA1, 600 to 610 for DPA1, and roughly 450 for DPB1. Roughly 5 DR-DQ haplotypes were treated as single units for association and clustering because of strong linkage in the cohort. On average, approximately 250,000 unique TCR beta nucleotide sequences were sequenced per donor among some 420 genotyped donors of the cohort, with roughly a sixth of those sequences being non-productive. What the research found in general, with its limitations: In a later analysis, about 17,000 TCR beta sequences were associated with specific HLA alleles at a false discovery rate of 0.05. In a later analysis, the rate of TCR association differed among HLA loci, with DRB1 alleles having the most associated TCRs and HLA-C alleles having the fewest. Most TCR sequences were observed very rarely across donors, whereas some public TCRs were present in many individuals. A total of about 180 TCR beta chains were listed by the study as associated with cytomegalovirus. A later analysis found that HLA-associated TCR beta chains were more clonally expanded and had lower generation probabilities than equally common non-associated chains. Three of the identified cytomegalovirus-associated TCR beta chains were confirmed in vitro to be specific for cytomegalovirus antigens. Most CMV-associated TCR beta chains appeared to be HLA-restricted in a later analysis, and the HLA associations seemed to be driven largely by CMV exposure. Because HLA typing was unavailable for some donors at each locus, only the typed subset was used in association tests. The authors suggested that the approach could potentially be generalized to other disease states and immunological phenotypes. A later genetic analysis associated a missense DCLRE1C variant with V-gene and J-gene trimming of TCR beta chains, and an independent cohort replicated the association. A further reported finding was that TCR beta sequences accurately predicted the HLA-A and HLA-B alleles for most subjects in the first cohort. Assigning TCR associations to individual alleles was difficult when HLA alleles, especially DR and DQ, strongly co-occurred. A group of highly shared sequence variants was considered likely to be a technical artifact of the sequencing pipeline. A later analysis reported that several top co-occurrence clusters appeared linked to parvovirus B19, influenza, CMV and Epstein-Barr virus. The classifier was reported to diagnose cytomegalovirus status with high specificity and sensitivity in both the original and validation cohorts. Immune exposure information for the cohort was limited to CMV serostatus. Compared with the roughly 720-donor mean, donors in an Asian-associated ancestry cluster had fewer N-insertions in productive TCRs, according to a later genetic analysis. The earlier analysis of almost 600 of the donors excluded 15 to 20 rarely observed V segments, including chromosome 9 orphons, because counts were too low. Correlated functional status among segregating V segments might be attributable to linkage disequilibrium, but an unknown experimental factor could not be ruled out. In an earlier analysis of approximately 590 of the donors, most TCR beta V segments were observed in productive rearrangements about 87% or about 30% of the time, broadly matching IMGT annotations. The presence/absence analyses assumed that sequencing depth was roughly uniform across donors, and that assumption may not be true. This cohort had only TCR beta chains sequenced, and the lack of alpha or paired-chain data limited which features could be detected.

In total, over 600 healthy bone marrow donors made up the cohort. At the time of sampling, all cohort members were nominally healthy, though unrecorded immune exposures were likely present. The donor tested CMV seronegative and was one of the 352 seronegative cohort members. Every donor gave a peripheral blood sample, and the peripheral blood mononuclear cells from that sample were used for TCR beta sequencing. The Qiagen DNeasy Blood Extraction Kit was used to extract genomic DNA from the blood cell samples. Library creation used the immunoSEQ multiplex PCR assay. For the multiplex PCR, a mixture combining 60 forward primers for TCR Vbeta segments and 13 reverse primers for TCR Jbeta segments was used. A multiplex PCR assay on genomic DNA amplified the CDR3 region of rearranged TCR beta genes. The Illumina HiSeq System was used to sequence the amplified TCR beta libraries as 87-base-pair reads. In the authors' own workflow: A later analysis tallied around 87 million unique TCR beta chains across the 610 or so repertoires, and about 12 million of those chains were shared by two or more donors. A nearest-neighbor algorithm error-corrected the raw reads and collapsed the reads into unique sequences, merging closely related sequences to remove PCR and sequencing errors. CDR3 sequences were aligned to IMGT reference sequences to assign V, D and J gene segments. For a sequence to be retained, a match of at least six nucleotides to both a V gene segment and a J gene segment was required. A rearrangement was called productive if the CDR3 had no stop codons and remained in frame with V and J, and every other rearrangement was called non-productive. CDR3 was defined according to IMGT convention as the region running from the second conserved V-encoded cysteine to the conserved J-encoded phenylalanine. In an earlier analysis of 550 to 650 of the donors, sequences lacking an unambiguous match to a single V gene segment were excluded. An earlier analysis of fewer than 750 of the donors called V segments functional above 56.7% productive rearrangements and segregating when the between-donor standard deviation exceeded 5%. A statistical classification framework was built to diagnose cytomegalovirus status from the catalog of TCR beta chain sequences. In a later analysis, TCR nucleotide sequences were compared against IMGT/GENE-DB human TR gene sequences so that V and J genes could be assigned. The TCRdist pipeline was used in a later analysis to assign CDR3 sequences and most-parsimonious VDJ recombination scenarios. In a later analysis, every TCR beta chain was defined by the combination of its CDR3 amino acid sequence and its V-gene family, and reads without a unique V-gene family were dropped. As a way to deal with suspected cross-contamination and a sequencing artifact, a later analysis dropped hundreds of nucleotide sequences that were highly shared and had low generation probability. For each public chain, a later analysis derived a clonal expansion index from normalized ranks of inferred template counts within each repertoire. In a later analysis, generation probabilities were computed using a VDJ recombination model fitted to out-of-frame rearrangements, and the results were checked against IGoR. In a later analysis, TCR-TCR, TCR-HLA and TCR-CMV co-occurrence was scored with hypergeometric tests, and a repertoire-size bias correction was applied to TCR pairs. False discovery rates were estimated in a later analysis by permuting HLA or CMV assignments 20 times. In a later analysis, co-occurring TCRs were grouped using DBSCAN, and TCRdist sequence similarity was added for clustering within HLA-allele-positive subsets. For co-occurrence clustering, repertoires with fewer than 30,000 or more than 120,000 public chains were excluded, along with roughly five repertoires with anomalous nucleotide sharing. Entries here come from immuneACCESS through TCRdb and include only in-frame sequences with V and J called. Some clones fail to appear in such tables; in the studies checked, an unresolved V gene covers under half of the shortfall, and the cause of the remainder is unknown. For V, J and clone size, that table is used; D and trimming come from the DNA. In all, the sample holds roughly 110,000 clones, and about 71% of those were seen once. About 0.8% of the sample is in the top ten clones.

Concerning this clone: It lacks a known antigen. No base quality values were provided; no much bigger clone lies one nucleotide off.

The sequenced sample was PBMCs. The sequence derives from a boy aged 10-17 years in good health and CMV-seronegative.

The encoded CDR3 is CASSIDHPGEETQYF. The nucleotide sequence is TGTGCCAGTAGTATAGATCATCCGGGGGAAGAGACCCAGTACTTC. The V and J genes are TRBV19 and TRBJ2-5; the D gene is perhaps TRBD2, on 6 matching bases. CDR1 and CDR2 were assigned from the germline V gene (reference sequence) as LNHDA and SQIVND. The CDR3 sequence holds 15 residues, the cysteine and phenylalanine included. Just CDR3 DNA is preserved here, 45 bases in frame from base 1. A distance of 11 bases separates the germline ends of V and J, which lose 0 bases and 3 bases respectively.